This T cell receptor (beta chain) comes out of a study of CD8 T cells in ankylosing spondylitis. General study points: Disease-linked clones were reportedly significantly enriched in matched ankylosing spondylitis synovial fluid.

This clonotype appeared many times. Its specificity is not known. Trimming removed 5 bases from V and 0 bases from J; junction bases left unmatched: 4. The CDR3 runs to 16 residues. In germline, CDR1 is LNHDA, CDR2 SQIVND (reference sequence). Researchers built TCR beta libraries using quantitative 5'-RACE with molecular barcodes. A single record per CDR3 protein comes from TCRdb applying MiXCR to the 5' RACE reads. The sample records some 200,000 distinct CDR3 sequences, roughly 24% being singletons. This sequence joins TRBV19 and TRBJ2-7, with 13 bases that match TRBD2. This sequence was found in a male donor with ankylosing spondylitis or in good health (not recorded which). Material for sequencing was blood, either unsorted or a sorted T cell fraction (not recorded which). The CDR3 loop reads CASSPRTSGSSYEQYF. For the CDR3, the DNA is TGTGCCAGTAGTCCGAGGACTAGCGGGAGCTCCTACGAGCAGTACTTC. Drawing the rest from reference TRBV19 and TRBJ2-7, the complete variable domain is DGGITQSPKYLFRKEGQNVTLSCEQNLNHDAMYWYRQDPGQGLRLIYYSQIVNDFQKGDIAEGYSVSREKKESFPLTVTSAQKNPTAFYLCASSPRTSGSSYEQYFGPGTRLTVT.